Listed below are T cell receptor beta chains from one sample, sequenced in a study of Tregs in tolerant kidney transplant recipients. TCRdb's table, derived via immunoSEQ multiplex PCR, lists solely in-frame clones and lacks some. The data show 50,000 to 65,000 clones, with around 87% seen just once and around 4% held by the top ten. The source was CD4+ T cells from blood (PBMCs), collected 6 months after the transplant. The source is a human patient who received a combined kidney and bone marrow transplant. Some of the T cells may derive from the graft donor. Both conserved end residues are part of each CDR3. The D gene is left open where the match is weak. Part of the rows lack a size; the others show once, few, many or a class for expanded clones.

abundance: NA
j_gene: TRBJ1-5
d_gene: NA
v_gene: TRBV19
CDR3nt: TGTGCCAGTAGTATCGGGATGGTACGGGGTCAGCCCCAGCATTTT
CDR3aa: CASSIGMVRGQPQHF

abundance: NA
j_gene: TRBJ2-1
d_gene: TRBD2
v_gene: TRBV19
CDR3nt: TGTGCCAGTAGTATAAGGACTAGCGGGAGTGGTGAGCAGTTCTTC
CDR3aa: CASSIRTSGSGEQFF

abundance: NA
j_gene: TRBJ2-3
d_gene: TRBD2
v_gene: TRBV10-3
CDR3nt: TGTGCCATCAGGGCGGGACGGGAGGGCCCAGATACGCAGTATTTT
CDR3aa: CAIRAGREGPDTQYF

abundance: NA
j_gene: TRBJ1-1
d_gene: NA
v_gene: TRBV7-2
CDR3nt: TGTGCCAGCAGACTACGGGAGAGCACTGAAGCTTTCTTT
CDR3aa: CASRLRESTEAFF

abundance: once
j_gene: TRBJ2-2
d_gene: TRBD2
v_gene: TRBV2
CDR3nt: TGTGCCAGCAAGACTAGCGGGGGGGTGGACACCGGGGAGCTGTTTTTT
CDR3aa: CASKTSGGVDTGELFF

abundance: NA
j_gene: TRBJ1-1
d_gene: NA
v_gene: TRBV7-9
CDR3nt: TGTGCCAGCAGCTTACCCCTCGACAATCTAGGAGGGGCTGAAGCTTTCTTT
CDR3aa: CASSLPLDNLGGAEAFF

abundance: NA
j_gene: TRBJ2-7
d_gene: TRBD1
v_gene: TRBV15
CDR3nt: TGTGCCACCAGCAGAGCCAGGGGGCTTGGCGAGCAGTACTTC
CDR3aa: CATSRARGLGEQYF

abundance: NA
j_gene: TRBJ1-4
d_gene: TRBD1
v_gene: TRBV4-3
CDR3nt: TGCGCCAGCAGCCAAGAGATCAGGGGACAGTTAAATGAAAAACTGTTTTTT
CDR3aa: CASSQEIRGQLNEKLFF

abundance: NA
j_gene: TRBJ1-2
d_gene: TRBD1
v_gene: TRBV4-2
CDR3nt: TGTGCCAGCAGCCCCCTACAGGGGACCTATGGCTACACCTTC
CDR3aa: CASSPLQGTYGYTF

abundance: NA
j_gene: TRBJ2-3
d_gene: TRBD2
v_gene: TRBV9
CDR3nt: TGTGCCAGCAGCGTTCGGACTAGCGGGGGGGCGGCGCAGTATTTT
CDR3aa: CASSVRTSGGAAQYF

abundance: NA
j_gene: TRBJ1-3
d_gene: NA
v_gene: TRBV19
CDR3nt: TGTGCCAGTAGGGAAAGGAGGAGCTCTGGAAACACCATATATTTT
CDR3aa: CASRERRSSGNTIYF

abundance: NA
j_gene: TRBJ2-3
d_gene: NA
v_gene: TRBV11-3
CDR3nt: TGTGCCAGCAGCTTTACGGGGAGCACAGATACGCAGTATTTT
CDR3aa: CASSFTGSTDTQYF

abundance: NA
j_gene: TRBJ2-5
d_gene: TRBD2
v_gene: TRBV10-3
CDR3nt: TGTGCCATCAGTGATGGGGTAGCGGGAGGACGAGAGACCCAGTACTTC
CDR3aa: CAISDGVAGGRETQYF

abundance: NA
j_gene: TRBJ2-2
d_gene: TRBD2
v_gene: TRBV7-2
CDR3nt: TGTGCCAGCAGGCCGAACCAGCGGGGGATCGGGGAGCTGTTTTTT
CDR3aa: CASRPNQRGIGELFF

abundance: once
j_gene: TRBJ2-1
d_gene: NA
v_gene: TRBV9
CDR3nt: TGTGCCAGCAGCGCCTTGGACTATTCCTACAATGAGCAGTTCTTC
CDR3aa: CASSALDYSYNEQFF

abundance: NA
j_gene: TRBJ2-2
d_gene: TRBD1
v_gene: TRBV5-1
CDR3nt: TGCGCCAGCAGCGGAGGACCCCGACAGGGCGACACCGGGGAGCTGTTTTTT
CDR3aa: CASSGGPRQGDTGELFF

abundance: NA
j_gene: TRBJ2-5
d_gene: TRBD2
v_gene: TRBV19
CDR3nt: TGTGCCAGTAGTATCCTAGCGGGGCCTCAAGAGACCCAGTACTTC
CDR3aa: CASSILAGPQETQYF

abundance: few
j_gene: TRBJ2-2
d_gene: NA
v_gene: TRBV7-9
CDR3nt: TGTGCCAGCAGGCAACGGCCGGGACTGAATTCATCGAACACCGGGGAGCTGTTTTTT
CDR3aa: CASRQRPGLNSSNTGELFF

abundance: NA
j_gene: TRBJ2-5
d_gene: NA
v_gene: TRBV30
CDR3nt: TGTGCCTGGAGTCTGGGCAGCCTCCAAGAGACCCAGTACTTC
CDR3aa: CAWSLGSLQETQYF

abundance: NA
j_gene: TRBJ1-1
d_gene: NA
v_gene: TRBV10-3
CDR3nt: TGTGCCATCAGTGAGGACAGGACCACTGAAGCTTTCTTT
CDR3aa: CAISEDRTTEAFF

abundance: NA
j_gene: TRBJ1-5
d_gene: NA
v_gene: TRBV19
CDR3nt: TGTGCCAGTAGTCCCGAGGGGGGGGCTTATTATCAGCCCCAGCATTTT
CDR3aa: CASSPEGGAYYQPQHF

abundance: NA
j_gene: TRBJ2-1
d_gene: TRBD2
v_gene: TRBV4-2
CDR3nt: TGTGCCAGCAGCCGGGACTACTACAATGAGCAGTTCTTC
CDR3aa: CASSRDYYNEQFF

abundance: NA
j_gene: TRBJ2-5
d_gene: NA
v_gene: TRBV13
CDR3nt: TGTGCCAGCAGCTTAGGAGACCCCGCGCCGGGGGAGCAGTACTTC
CDR3aa: CASSLGDPAPGEQYF

abundance: NA
j_gene: TRBJ1-4
d_gene: NA
v_gene: TRBV18
CDR3nt: TGTGCCAGCTCACCAGCCTCCAGCGGGGAAAAACTGTTTTTT
CDR3aa: CASSPASSGEKLFF

abundance: once
j_gene: TRBJ2-1
d_gene: TRBD2
v_gene: TRBV14
CDR3nt: TGTGCCAGCAGCCAGCTAGCGGGCTCCTACAATGAGCAGTTCTTC
CDR3aa: CASSQLAGSYNEQFF

abundance: NA
j_gene: TRBJ2-5
d_gene: NA
v_gene: TRBV6-1
CDR3nt: TGTGCCAGCAGTAATGGACACATCCAAGAGACCCAGTACTTC
CDR3aa: CASSNGHIQETQYF

abundance: few
j_gene: TRBJ2-7
d_gene: NA
v_gene: TRBV6-6
CDR3nt: TGTGCCAGCAGTCCCTCTAACTACGAGCAGTACTTC
CDR3aa: CASSPSNYEQYF

abundance: NA
j_gene: TRBJ1-6
d_gene: NA
v_gene: TRBV28
CDR3nt: TGTGCCAGTGGGGAGGGCGCGTTTAATTCACCCCTCCACTTT
CDR3aa: CASGEGAFNSPLHF

abundance: NA
j_gene: TRBJ2-5
d_gene: TRBD1
v_gene: TRBV25-1
CDR3nt: TGTGCCAGCAGTGACAGGACAGGGGAGGCCCAGTACTTC
CDR3aa: CASSDRTGEAQYF

abundance: once
j_gene: TRBJ2-5
d_gene: NA
v_gene: TRBV10-3
CDR3nt: TGTGCCATCAGGAGCGAGAATGAGGAGACCCAGTACTTC
CDR3aa: CAIRSENEETQYF

abundance: few
j_gene: TRBJ2-2
d_gene: NA
v_gene: TRBV9
CDR3nt: TGTGCCAGCAGCACCCGGGGGAGTGGAAACACCGGGGAGCTGTTTTTT
CDR3aa: CASSTRGSGNTGELFF

abundance: NA
j_gene: TRBJ1-1
d_gene: NA
v_gene: TRBV7-6
CDR3nt: TGTGCCAGCAGCTCCCAGGTGGCGCAGAACACTGAAGCTTTCTTT
CDR3aa: CASSSQVAQNTEAFF

abundance: NA
j_gene: TRBJ2-5
d_gene: TRBD1
v_gene: TRBV11-2
CDR3nt: TGTGCCAGCAGCTTAGCCGGACAGGGAGAGACCCAGTACTTC
CDR3aa: CASSLAGQGETQYF

abundance: NA
j_gene: TRBJ1-1
d_gene: NA
v_gene: TRBV11-2
CDR3nt: TGTGCCAGCAGCTCGGCCTACAGTTTCATGAACACTGAAGCTTTCTTT
CDR3aa: CASSSAYSFMNTEAFF

abundance: few
j_gene: TRBJ1-1
d_gene: TRBD1
v_gene: TRBV19
CDR3nt: TGTGCCAGTAGTACGACAGGGGTGGAAACTGAAGCTTTCTTT
CDR3aa: CASSTTGVETEAFF

abundance: NA
j_gene: TRBJ2-7
d_gene: TRBD2
v_gene: TRBV7-2
CDR3nt: TGTGCCAGCAGCTCGTGGTGGGAGGGATACGAGCAGTACTTC
CDR3aa: CASSSWWEGYEQYF

abundance: NA
j_gene: TRBJ2-3
d_gene: NA
v_gene: TRBV12-5
CDR3nt: TGTGCTGTCCATCGGGGTAGCACAGATACGCAGTATTTT
CDR3aa: CAVHRGSTDTQYF

abundance: NA
j_gene: TRBJ1-1
d_gene: NA
v_gene: TRBV5-1
CDR3nt: TGCGCCAGCAGCTTGGGAAACAGTCACACTGAAGCTTTCTTT
CDR3aa: CASSLGNSHTEAFF

abundance: NA
j_gene: TRBJ2-7
d_gene: TRBD1
v_gene: TRBV2
CDR3nt: TGTGCCAGCACCAAGGGGGCGCTCTACGAGCAGTACTTC
CDR3aa: CASTKGALYEQYF

abundance: NA
j_gene: TRBJ1-5
d_gene: TRBD1
v_gene: TRBV4-1
CDR3nt: TGCGCCAGCAGCCAAGCCGACAGGGTGGATCAGCCCCAGCATTTT
CDR3aa: CASSQADRVDQPQHF

abundance: NA
j_gene: TRBJ2-7
d_gene: TRBD1
v_gene: TRBV7-2
CDR3nt: TGTGCCAGCAGCTTGGGACAGAGGACCGAAATCTACGAGCAGTACTTC
CDR3aa: CASSLGQRTEIYEQYF

abundance: NA
j_gene: TRBJ2-5
d_gene: TRBD1
v_gene: TRBV4-2
CDR3nt: TGTGCCAGCAGCCGCGACAGGGCTCTGCGGCAAGAGACCCAGTACTTC
CDR3aa: CASSRDRALRQETQYF

abundance: NA
j_gene: TRBJ2-5
d_gene: NA
v_gene: TRBV30
CDR3nt: TGTGCCTGGAGTGTAAATGGGGCTCGGACCCAGTACTTC
CDR3aa: CAWSVNGARTQYF

abundance: once
j_gene: TRBJ2-7
d_gene: TRBD2
v_gene: TRBV12-5
CDR3nt: TGTGCTAGTGGTTTGGGTAGACTAGCGGGAGAGCAGTACTTC
CDR3aa: CASGLGRLAGEQYF

abundance: once
j_gene: TRBJ1-1
d_gene: TRBD1
v_gene: TRBV9
CDR3nt: TGTGCCAGCAGCGTAGGGAACAGGGGGGGGATGGAAGCTTTCTTT
CDR3aa: CASSVGNRGGMEAFF

abundance: NA
j_gene: TRBJ2-7
d_gene: TRBD1
v_gene: TRBV5-1
CDR3nt: TGCGCCAGCAGCTTTTCGGGACAGAGTTACGAGCAGTACTTC
CDR3aa: CASSFSGQSYEQYF

abundance: NA
j_gene: TRBJ2-3
d_gene: NA
v_gene: TRBV30
CDR3nt: TGTGCCTGGAGTGGAACGGGGATAAGCACAGATACGCAGTATTTT
CDR3aa: CAWSGTGISTDTQYF

abundance: NA
j_gene: TRBJ1-6
d_gene: NA
v_gene: TRBV4-1
CDR3nt: TGCGCCAGCAGCCAAGTTCAGCGCGGGGGCCACTGGGTTTCACCCCTCCACTTT
CDR3aa: CASSQVQRGGHWVSPLHF

abundance: NA
j_gene: TRBJ2-1
d_gene: TRBD1
v_gene: TRBV25-1
CDR3nt: TGTGCCAGCAGCGCCAGGGACAGGGGATTCTACAATGAGCAGTTCTTC
CDR3aa: CASSARDRGFYNEQFF

abundance: NA
j_gene: TRBJ1-1
d_gene: NA
v_gene: TRBV11-1
CDR3nt: TGTGCCAGCAGCCCGGGGACAAGGAACACTGAAGCTTTCTTT
CDR3aa: CASSPGTRNTEAFF

abundance: NA
j_gene: TRBJ2-7
d_gene: TRBD1
v_gene: TRBV7-8
CDR3nt: TGTGCCAGCAGCTTAGCCGGGACAGATTTCTACGAGCAGTACTTC
CDR3aa: CASSLAGTDFYEQYF

abundance: few
j_gene: TRBJ1-4
d_gene: NA
v_gene: TRBV5-1
CDR3nt: TGCGCCAGCAGCTTGGACAGGTATAATGAAAAACTGTTTTTT
CDR3aa: CASSLDRYNEKLFF

abundance: NA
j_gene: TRBJ2-2
d_gene: NA
v_gene: TRBV30
CDR3nt: TGTGCCTGGACGAGCTATTTCACCGGGGAGCTGTTTTTT
CDR3aa: CAWTSYFTGELFF

abundance: NA
j_gene: TRBJ1-1
d_gene: TRBD1
v_gene: TRBV7-9
CDR3nt: TGTGCCAGCAGCATTAACAGGGGGTGGACTGAAGCTTTCTTT
CDR3aa: CASSINRGWTEAFF